A single sample is the source of the 18 T cell receptor beta chains below, sequenced in a study of OX40 agonist ivuxolimab in advanced cancers. Assay: immunoSEQ multiplex PCR; the TCRdb copy retains only in-frame clones and omits some. This sample yields about 19,000 clones, of which roughly 88% are seen a single time; roughly 13% belongs to the top ten. Sequences were derived from CD4+ or CD8+ T cells sorted from blood, sampled in a trial of the OX40 agonist ivuxolimab. The receptor source for this set is an adult with an advanced solid tumor such as melanoma, head and neck, liver or kidney cancer.

This rearrangement joins TRBV7-9 to TRBJ2-7, with D tentatively TRBD2 (6 bases). The CDR3 spans 15 residues. The germline CDR1 and CDR2 sequences are SEHNR and FQNEAQ (reference sequence). V was shortened by 0 bases and J by 4 bases, with 13 bases between the two germline ends. The CDR3 region is CASSLAGGKDYEQYF. In DNA form, the CDR3 reads TGTGCCAGCAGCTTAGCTGGCGGGAAGGATTACGAGCAGTACTTC.

The chain has TRBV5-1 and TRBJ2-1; 7 bases align to TRBD2. V shed 0 bases, J shed 5 bases, and the junction held 14 bases outside the gene matches. Germline values: CDR1 SGHRS, CDR2 YFSETQ. This CDR3 spans 18 amino acids. DNA for the CDR3: TGCGCCAGCAGCTTGGGGACTCGGGGACTATCCAAACACAATGAGCAGTTCTTC. Translated: CASSLGTRGLSKHNEQFF.

The V and J genes are TRBV27 and TRBJ2-7; D not certain. The CDR3 sequence is 9 residues long. With 4 bases removed from V and 5 bases from J, the gap between germline ends came to 0 bases. The germline V gene encodes CDR1 MNHEY and CDR2 SMNVEV (reference sequence). The CDR3 sequence is CASSYEQYF. For the CDR3, the DNA is TGTGCCAGCAGTTACGAGCAGTACTTC.

CDR3 bases: TGTGCCAGTAGTCCGAGGACAGGGGCAGGGCCCCAGCATTTT. This gives the protein CASSPRTGAGPQHF. This rearrangement joins TRBV19 to TRBJ1-5; the match to TRBD1 covers 9 bases. Germline-derived CDR1 and CDR2 are LNHDA and SQIVND (reference sequence). With 5 bases clipped from V and 9 bases from J, the junction kept 8 bases outside the gene matches. The length of the CDR3 is 14 residues. The full variable domain, with the rest looked up from reference TRBV19 and TRBJ1-5, is DGGITQSPKYLFRKEGQNVTLSCEQNLNHDAMYWYRQDPGQGLRLIYYSQIVNDFQKGDIAEGYSVSREKKESFPLTVTSAQKNPTAFYLCASSPRTGAGPQHFGDGTRLSIL.

The chain has TRBV7-8 and TRBJ2-1; D not certain. V gave up 4 bases and J gave up 0 bases, with 10 bases separating them. The CDR3 spans 15 residues. Germline V gene sequence: CDR1 SGHVS, CDR2 FQNEAQ. This CDR3 reads CASSSRVSSYNEQFF. The DNA of the CDR3 is TGTGCCAGCAGCTCTAGGGTGAGCTCCTACAATGAGCAGTTCTTC.

V and J are TRBV29-1 and TRBJ2-7; D may be TRBD2 (6 bases). CDR1 and CDR2 from the germline V gene are SQVTM and ANQGSEA. The CDR3 spans 13 residues. With 4 bases removed from V and 5 bases from J, the gap between germline ends came to 15 bases. The CDR3 region is CSVGGGLRNEQYF. For the CDR3, the DNA is TGCAGCGTTGGGGGAGGCCTCCGTAACGAGCAGTACTTC.

V is TRBV7-8 and J is TRBJ1-3; 7 nucleotides align to TRBD1. The CDR3 is made up of 16 amino acids. V lost 4 bases and J lost 0; bases outside the gene matches: 6. Looked up from germline, CDR1 is SGHVS and CDR2 is FQNEAQ. The CDR3 here is CASSSRTGYSGNTIYF. Written as DNA, the CDR3 is TGTGCCAGCAGCTCCCGGACAGGCTACTCTGGAAACACCATATATTTT. Supplemented by reference TRBV7-8 and TRBJ1-3, the full variable domain reads GAGVSQSPRYKVAKRGQDVALRCDPISGHVSLFWYQQALGQGPEFLTYFQNEAQLDKSGLPSDRFFAERPEGSVSTLKIQRTQQEDSAVYLCASSSRTGYSGNTIYFGEGSWLTVV.

The J gene is TRBJ1-2, the V gene TRBV29-1, with D uncertain. Germline lookup yields CDR1 SQVTM and CDR2 ANQGSEA. This CDR3 has 13 amino acids. V was trimmed by 7 bases and J by 9 bases, leaving 21 bases between them. The CDR3 sequence: CSATAGMLNSYTF. CDR3 DNA sequence: TGCAGCGCTACAGCCGGGATGCTGAACAGCTACACCTTC.

The chain employs TRBV30 and TRBJ1-6, with TRBD1 matching over 7 bases. The V and J ends lost 2 bases and 7 bases, in that order; junction bases with no gene match: 11. This CDR3 region has 16 residues. Germline CDR1 reads GTSNPN; CDR2 reads SVGIG (reference sequence). The CDR3 DNA is TGTGCCTGGAGTCTACAGGGGACGTATCGCAATTCACCCCTCCACTTT. This encodes CAWSLQGTYRNSPLHF.

This rearrangement joins TRBV5-1 to TRBJ2-3, with a weak D call TRBD2 (6 bases). The CDR3 loop spans 14 amino acids. The germline V and J ends were trimmed by 0 bases and 1 base, with 6 bases remaining between them. CDR1 and CDR2 (germline): SGHRS, YFSETQ. The DNA of the CDR3 is TGCGCCAGCAGCTTGGCGGGGGGCACAGATACGCAGTATTTT. It encodes CASSLAGGTDTQYF.

The CDR3 DNA sequence: TGTGCCAGCAGCGGGGACAGAGAGCAGTTCTTC. Translating gives CASSGDREQFF. The rearrangement uses TRBV5-6 and TRBJ2-1, with 7 bases that match TRBD1. Germline V CDR1 and CDR2: SGHDT, YYEEEE. After removal of 4 bases from V and 10 bases from J, the junction contained 2 bases not matched to a gene. The length of the CDR3 is 11 residues.

The chain couples TRBV18 to TRBJ2-2; D ambiguous. Germline CDR1 is KGHSH and CDR2 is LQKENI. There are 18 residues in the CDR3. Trimming stripped 0 bases from V and 0 bases from J, with 14 bases between. The CDR3 DNA sequence: TGTGCCAGCTCACCACCCGATGGACGTACAGCGAACACCGGGGAGCTGTTTTTT. This translates into CASSPPDGRTANTGELFF.

The V call is TRBV4-2, the J call TRBJ2-3; 8 bases are shared with TRBD1. This CDR3 spans 16 amino acids. From germline, CDR1 is LGHNA and CDR2 YNFKEQ. Trimming took 2 bases from V and 5 from J; bases not matched to a gene: 9. The CDR3 region is CASSQRLDRAVDTQYF. CDR3 coding DNA: TGTGCCAGCAGCCAACGTCTGGACAGGGCCGTAGATACGCAGTATTTT.

The chain employs TRBV9 and TRBJ2-1, with 8 bases fitting TRBD2. Germline lookup yields CDR1 SGDLS and CDR2 YYNGEE. V trimming: 0 bases; J trimming: 3 bases; junction bases outside the gene matches: 2. CDR3 length equals 15 residues. CDR3 DNA sequence: TGTGCCAGCAGCGTAGAAGCGGGGGTCTACAATGAGCAGTTCTTC. The encoded protein is CASSVEAGVYNEQFF.

The chain has TRBV30 and TRBJ2-1; tentative D call: TRBD2 (6 bases). The germline V and J ends were trimmed by 5 bases and 1 base, with 15 bases remaining between them. The CDR3 spans 15 residues. Germline V CDR1 and CDR2: GTSNPN, SVGIG (reference sequence). DNA for the CDR3: TGTGCCTGGGGCCGGGGGAGGTCGTCCTACAATGAGCAGTTCTTC. This sequence encodes CAWGRGRSSYNEQFF.

The rearrangement links TRBV13 to TRBJ2-3; tentatively, D is TRBD2 (5 bases). Germline CDR1 reads PRHDT; CDR2 reads FYEKMQ (reference sequence). Trimming cost V 5 bases and J 2 bases, with 20 bases left between them. This CDR3 has 17 residues. CDR3 in amino acids: CASSPQGAAAFTDTQYF. The CDR3 DNA follows: TGTGCCAGCAGCCCCCAAGGAGCGGCTGCCTTCACAGATACGCAGTATTTT. The full variable domain, completed using reference TRBV13 and TRBJ2-3, is AAGVIQSPRHLIKEKRETATLKCYPIPRHDTVYWYQQGPGQDPQFLISFYEKMQSDKGSIPDRFSAQQFSDYHSELNMSSLELGDSALYFCASSPQGAAAFTDTQYFGPGTRLTVL.

The chain employs TRBV7-9 and TRBJ2-3; TRBD2 might be the D (5 bases). CDR3 size: 14 residues. Germline V CDR1 and CDR2: SEHNR, FQNEAQ (reference sequence). V lost 5 bases and J lost 2, with 11 bases in between. CDR3 coding DNA: TGTGCCAGCAGCGAGACTACAGTCACAGATACGCAGTATTTT. It yields the protein CASSETTVTDTQYF. Supplemented by reference TRBV7-9 and TRBJ2-3, the full variable domain reads DTGVSQNPRHKITKRGQNVTFRCDPISEHNRLYWYRQTLGQGPEFLTYFQNEAQLEKSRLLSDRFSAERPKGSFSTLEIQRTEQGDSAMYLCASSETTVTDTQYFGPGTRLTVL.

The chain combines TRBV27 with TRBJ2-7; TRBD2 matches at 9 bases. The CDR3 consists of 16 residues. With 8 bases clipped from V and 3 bases from J, the junction kept 14 bases outside the gene matches. Germline CDR1 reads MNHEY; CDR2 reads SMNVEV (reference sequence). CDR3 nucleotide sequence: TGTGCCAGCTCCCAGGGGCTAGCGGGAAAACGCTACGAGCAGTACTTC. Residues: CASSQGLAGKRYEQYF.